This entry describes one T cell receptor (beta chain). Its antigen remains unknown. The data are from a study of blood T cells in healthy people across ages. Study-level points and caveats: Age brought a roughly linear fall in TCR beta diversity measured per million T cells.

Per the germline V gene, CDR1 is MNHNY and CDR2 is SVGAGI (reference sequence). V dropped 6 bases and J dropped 2 bases, with 14 bases sitting between them. The CDR3 length is 15 residues. Primers used in a second PCR of about 6 to 11 cycles were a sample-barcoded 5' primer and a J-beta primer mix. TCRdb ran MiXCR on the 5' RACE reads and lists one entry per CDR3 protein. The sample lists about 1.8 million distinct CDR3 sequences, roughly 50% occurring once. This receptor was identified in a woman aged 40 to 50 in good health. V gene TRBV6-6 combines with J gene TRBJ2-4; a possible D gene is TRBD2 (6 bases). Sequencing was done on a sample of blood. The CDR3 here is CASRRGGGTKNIQYF. For the CDR3, the DNA is TGTGCCAGCAGGAGAGGAGGCGGGACCAAAAACATTCAGTACTTC.